The rows below give T cell receptor beta chains drawn from one sample of a study of CD8 T cells in Susac syndrome. TCRdb recomputed calls from the immunoSEQ multiplex PCR reads with MiXCR, one row per CDR3 protein. The data contain about 130,000 distinct CDR3 sequences, 65% to 90% of them singletons. Specimen: CD8+ T cells from PBMCs. These receptors were obtained from a human donor with multiple sclerosis. The conserved cysteine and the conserved F or W are not part of the CDR3 here. Fields, in order: V gene, clone size, CDR3 protein. Only some rows state a clone size, as once, few, many or a class for expanded clones.

>TRBV6-1|NA
ASSSLAGGETQY
>TRBV6-1|few
ASSEYRGQETQY
>TRBV18|NA
ASSVGKGNYNEQF
>TRBV20-1|NA
SARDRGTGELF
>TRBV6-6|NA
ASSYSWPGGTGELF
>TRBV7-2|few
ASSPVGRSYNEQF
>TRBV24-1|NA
ATSARGDFTDTQY
>TRBV12-3/TRBV12-4|NA
ASSFGRQAPFQPQH
>TRBV3-1|NA
ASSSAGKETQY
>TRBV19|NA
ASNGGIAGDTQY
>TRBV2|NA
ASSEPSGDYEQY
>TRBV3-1|once
ASSQSSQGSNQPQH
>TRBV12-3/TRBV12-4|NA
ASSLRAGVYNEQF
>TRBV29-1|once
SAEGEKPRLALFNEQF
>TRBV7-8|NA
ASSLGLKGSELYNEQF
>TRBV7-9|NA
ASSPGGVQPQH
>TRBV6-2/TRBV6-3|NA
ASSYGTFIKDTEAF
>TRBV6-1|NA
ASSESGEAF
>TRBV20-1|NA
SARISGGQGFEQY
>TRBV7-2|few
ASSPWGTGHEQY
>TRBV7-9|NA
ASSKTTEYNEQF
>TRBV29-1|NA
SAASGQDTPYEQY
>TRBV28|once
ASSPYRGLSQPQH
>TRBV12-3/TRBV12-4|NA
AGSFDHGSTDTQY
>TRBV5-4|few
ASSGRTGGEAF
>TRBV27|NA
ASSLIRGHGDTQY
>TRBV12-5|NA
ASGFPASGRSYNEQF
>TRBV27|NA
ASSYLGGGNQPQH
>TRBV5-1|NA
ASSLFGTATNEKLF
>TRBV6-1|few
AVPERGRTGELF
>TRBV5-6|once
ATRRLSYNEQF
>TRBV7-9|NA
ASRGQGTLNTEAF
>TRBV19|NA
ASNQAWGNEQF
>TRBV2|NA
ASSDPTSQGAQETQY
>TRBV27|once
ASSSGGYTGELF
>TRBV7-9|NA
ASSSHRGTYNEQF
>TRBV7-9|NA
ASSLPRGRRMVDTEAF
>TRBV13|NA
ASSLSNSGFPDTQY
>TRBV12-3/TRBV12-4|NA
ASTSQTFSYEQY
>TRBV10-3|once
AISEVLWNQPQH